This passage covers 21 T cell receptor beta chains from one sample sequenced in a study of T-cell reconstitution after alpha-beta-depleted transplantation in children. Construction of the TCRbeta library involved unique molecular identifiers. From the PCR reads, TCRdb called clonotypes with MiXCR, one entry per CDR3 protein. The table records over 100,000 distinct CDR3 sequences, over 6% of them present only once. Source: PBMCs, taken before TCRalphabeta/CD19-depleted stem cell transplant. Receptors originate from a boy between 2 and 10 years old with acute lymphoblastic leukemia, due to receive a stem cell transplant.

The chain recombines TRBV12-3 or TRBV12-4 with TRBJ2-7; the D gene is possibly TRBD2 (7 bases). Trimming took 1 base from V and 7 from J, leaving 14 bases between them. CDR3 size: 14 residues. DNA of the CDR3: TGTGCCAGCAGTTTAGGGGGGGGCCCGGGAGAGCAGTACTTC. Protein sequence: CASSLGGGPGEQYF.

This clonotype was seen ten or more times. The chain carries TRBV5-1 and TRBJ1-2; D gene uncertain. The germline gives CDR1 SGHRS, CDR2 YFSETQ. With 0 bases removed from V and 2 bases from J, the gap between germline ends came to 8 bases. This CDR3 contains 14 residues. The CDR3 DNA sequence: TGCGCCAGCAGCTTGGCGATCGCAAACTATGGCTACACCTTC. Translation gives CASSLAIANYGYTF.

This clonotype was seen repeatedly, ten times or more. The chain uses TRBV5-1 and TRBJ2-5; 7 bases match TRBD1. The CDR3 is 14 residues long. Losses at the gene ends were 2 bases for V and 1 base for J; bases not matched to a gene: 2. Germline CDR1 reads SGHRS; CDR2 reads YFSETQ. CDR3 amino acids: CASSFGTAQETQYF. In DNA, the CDR3 is TGCGCCAGCAGCTTCGGGACAGCCCAAGAGACCCAGTACTTC.

This clonotype was observed a handful of times. The chain recombines TRBV5-1 with TRBJ1-2, with D possibly being TRBD1 (6 bases). Germline V gene lookup returns CDR1 SGHRS and CDR2 YFSETQ. The CDR3 length is 14 residues. The CDR3 region is CATSTGGSDYGYTF. The CDR3 DNA reads TGCGCTACCAGCACCGGGGGCTCGGACTATGGCTACACCTTC.

This clonotype has at least ten counts. V gene TRBV5-1 combines with J gene TRBJ2-5; D is tentatively TRBD1 or TRBD2 (5 bases each). Germline values: CDR1 SGHRS, CDR2 YFSETQ. V was shortened by 3 bases and J by 1 base, with 13 bases between the two germline ends. The CDR3 has 15 residues. The CDR3 sequence is CASSSAAGTQETQYF. In DNA form, the CDR3 reads TGCGCCAGCAGCTCGGCGGCCGGGACCCAAGAGACCCAGTACTTC.

This clonotype was seen a handful of times. V usage is TRBV27 and J usage is TRBJ2-5, with 7 bases aligning to TRBD2. CDR1 is MNHEY, CDR2 SMNVEV, per germline (reference sequence). The CDR3 contains 15 residues. After removal of 2 bases from V and 4 bases from J, the junction contained 7 bases not matched to a gene. The CDR3 coding sequence is TGTGCCAGCAGTTTACTGGGGGGGGGACGAGAGACCCAGTACTTC. Residues: CASSLLGGGRETQYF.

This clonotype was recorded many times. The V gene is TRBV6-2 or TRBV6-3, the J gene TRBJ2-1; no reliable D call. V lost 3 bases, J lost 7 bases, and 19 bases lay in between. The CDR3 runs 16 residues. CDR1 is MNHEY and CDR2 is SVGEGT in the germline V gene. The CDR3 region has the DNA TGTGCCAGCAGTTATAAAAGTCCCCAAGTAGGGAATGAGCAGTTCTTC. Protein: CASSYKSPQVGNEQFF.

At least ten counts were recorded for this clonotype. The chain recombines TRBV3-1 with TRBJ1-2, with 8 bases identical to TRBD1. The J segment lost 7 bases and the V segment lost 4 bases, leaving 8 bases of the junction unmatched. The CDR3 totals 14 residues. Germline V CDR1 and CDR2: LGHDT, YNNKEL (reference sequence). The CDR3 coding sequence is TGTGCCAGCAGCCTCAACGGACAGGGCAGTGGCTACACCTTC. Its protein product is CASSLNGQGSGYTF.

This clonotype was detected only a few times. J is TRBJ2-5 and V is TRBV29-1; TRBD1 agrees at 10 bases. After removal of 4 bases from V and 2 bases from J, the junction contained 4 bases not matched to a gene. Germline V lookup: CDR1 SQVTM, CDR2 ANQGSEA. This CDR3 is built from 14 residues. The CDR3 DNA is TGCAGCGTTGCCAAGGACAGGGGGCAAGAGACCCAGTACTTC. The encoded protein is CSVAKDRGQETQYF.

This clonotype has at least ten counts. The rearrangement uses TRBV7-2 and TRBJ1-4; 7 nucleotides line up with TRBD1. Germline V lookup: CDR1 SGHTA, CDR2 FQGNSA. This CDR3 is 16 amino acids long. V shed 4 bases and J 5 bases; nucleotides not matched to a gene: 10. CDR3: CASSSHGRQGNEKLFF. Written as DNA, the CDR3 is TGTGCCAGCAGCTCACACGGAAGACAGGGCAATGAAAAACTGTTTTTT.

This clonotype was observed a handful of times. The V gene is TRBV5-1, the J gene TRBJ1-2; a weak D match, TRBD1 (6 bases). The CDR3 extends over 14 amino acids. Deletions cut 0 bases from V and 2 bases from J, with 8 bases between. Germline V gene lookup returns CDR1 SGHRS and CDR2 YFSETQ. DNA of the CDR3: TGCGCCAGCAGCTTGGGTACAGGGAACTATGGCTACACCTTC. Its translation is CASSLGTGNYGYTF. Full variable domain (remainder filled in from reference TRBV5-1 and TRBJ1-2): KAGVTQTPRYLIKTRGQQVTLSCSPISGHRSVSWYQQTPGQGLQFLFEYFSETQRNKGNFPGRFSGRQFSNSRSEMNVSTLELGDSALYLCASSLGTGNYGYTFGSGTRLTVV.

The sample holds many counts of this clonotype. This chain connects TRBV28 to TRBJ2-1; TRBD2 matches 8 bases. CDR3 length: 14 amino acids. The junction had 4 bases not matched to a gene; V was cut back by 3 bases and J by 6 bases. CDR1 is MDHEN and CDR2 is SYDVKM in the germline V gene. CDR3 region: CASSFFGTSNEQFF. The CDR3 DNA reads TGTGCCAGCAGTTTCTTTGGGACTAGCAATGAGCAGTTCTTC.

This clonotype was counted only a few times. This chain connects TRBV2 to TRBJ2-1; D not resolved. The CDR3 extends over 14 amino acids. Germline V gene sequence: CDR1 SNHLY, CDR2 FYNNEI. V was pared by 11 bases and J by 0 bases, with 14 bases between. The CDR3: CAGQTPGSYNEQFF. In DNA, the CDR3 is TGTGCCGGTCAAACTCCGGGCTCCTACAATGAGCAGTTCTTC.

This chain uses TRBV12-3 or TRBV12-4 with TRBJ2-1; 12 bases align to TRBD2. The CDR3 has 16 residues. V lost 5 bases, J lost 7 bases, and 9 bases stayed unmatched. This CDR3 is CASSPLGLAGMNEQFF. In nucleotides, the CDR3 is TGTGCCAGCAGTCCCCTAGGACTAGCGGGGATGAATGAGCAGTTCTTC.

This clonotype was recorded many times. J is TRBJ2-3 and V is TRBV5-1; possibly TRBD1 for D (6 bases). The V gene's germline CDR1 is SGHRS and CDR2 YFSETQ. Trimming took off 5 bases at V and 3 bases at J, with 16 bases between the two ends. The CDR3 is made up of 15 amino acids. The CDR3: CASSPTQGVTDTQYF. The DNA of the CDR3 is TGCGCCAGCAGTCCGACACAGGGTGTGACAGATACGCAGTATTTT.

In this sample, this clonotype turned up a few times. A single base separates this from a much larger clone, so it may be a read error. It is likely a read error, because the conserved phenylalanine at the end of the CDR3 is missing. The chain recombines TRBV29-1 with TRBJ2-1; D gene ambiguous. CDR1 SQVTM and CDR2 ANQGSEA come from the germline V gene. Trimming took off 6 bases at V and 8 bases at J, with 5 bases between the two ends. The CDR3 covers 9 residues. The CDR3, as DNA: TGCAGCGTCGCCGATGAGCAGTTCCTC. Its translation: CSVADEQFL.

This clonotype has ten or more counts. The chain uses TRBV12-3 or TRBV12-4 and TRBJ1-2; possible D gene TRBD1, 6 bases. The CDR3 totals 15 residues. V was shortened by 4 bases and J by 2 bases, with 14 bases between the two germline ends. The CDR3 DNA is TGTGCCAGCAGTTCAGACAGGAATAGAAACTATGGCTACACCTTC. This sequence encodes CASSSDRNRNYGYTF.

This chain joins TRBV6-5 and TRBJ2-3; tentatively, D is TRBD2 (7 bases). Trimming cost V 2 bases and J 4 bases, with 10 bases left between them. Per germline, CDR1 MNHEY and CDR2 SVGAGI. This CDR3 region has 14 residues. The CDR3 region has the DNA TGTGCCAGCAGTTACGGGGGGGCCCCAGATACGCAGTATTTT. Protein sequence: CASSYGGAPDTQYF.

V is TRBV20-1 and J is TRBJ2-7, with D perhaps assigned TRBD1 or TRBD2 (6 bases each). CDR1 is DFQATT and CDR2 is SNEGSKA in the germline V gene (reference sequence). Between the trimmed V and J ends, which lost 1 base and 7 bases, there was a span of 17 bases. The CDR3 totals 14 residues. Here the CDR3 reads CSARARTGAAEQYF. The CDR3 DNA reads TGCAGTGCTAGAGCGCGGACGGGGGCGGCTGAGCAGTACTTC.

The chain combines TRBV7-2 with TRBJ2-2; weak D call: TRBD1 (5 bases). V lost 1 base and J lost 5, with 11 bases in between. The CDR3 consists of 15 residues. CDR1 and CDR2 (germline): SGHTA, FQGNSA. The CDR3 DNA follows: TGTGCCAGCAGCTTAGGGGCAGGGCGGACCGGGGAGCTGTTTTTT. Amino acid sequence: CASSLGAGRTGELFF.

This clonotype was detected ten times or more. The V and J genes are TRBV3-1 and TRBJ2-5; 9 bases match TRBD1. The germline V gene encodes CDR1 LGHDT and CDR2 YNNKEL (reference sequence). Germline trimming cut 0 bases from V and 4 bases from J; bases unmatched to any gene: 9. The CDR3 spans 17 residues. The CDR3 DNA reads TGTGCCAGCAGCCAAGATTTCGCGCCGACAGGGGGAGAGACCCAGTACTTC. Its translation: CASSQDFAPTGGETQYF.